Below are 25 T cell receptor beta chains sequenced from a single sample in a study of sequential checkpoint blockade in melanoma. Method: immunoSEQ multiplex PCR; TCRdb's copy keeps in-frame clones and lacks some. Altogether about 6,200 clones are present, 53% being singletons, with the ten largest covering 45%. Treatment meaning: randomized to nivolumab then ipilimumab (arm A) or the reverse (arm B). The sequences come from CD8+ T cells sorted from blood (inferred from file names), collected from a patient given nivolumab and ipilimumab in sequence. The receptor set was obtained from a human donor with melanoma.

This clone was observed a few times. The chain uses TRBV15 and TRBJ1-2; D uncertain. The CDR3 loop spans 13 amino acids. Germline V CDR1 and CDR2: LNHNV, YYDKDF (reference sequence). Trimming stripped 0 bases from V and 6 bases from J, with 8 bases between. The CDR3 DNA is TGTGCCACCAGCAGAGAGGAGGGAGATGGCTACACCTTC. This gives the protein CATSREEGDGYTF.

To note about this clone: This likely stems from a read error, as it lies one base from a far larger clone. The chain is built from TRBV7-6 and TRBJ1-4, with TRBD1 matching 8 bases. The germline V gene has CDR1 SGHVS and CDR2 FNYEAQ. This CDR3 comprises 13 residues. The chain's CDR3 is CASGGQGNAKLFF. The DNA of the CDR3 is TGTGCCAGCGGAGGACAGGGTAATGCAAAACTGTTTTTT.

This clone was detected a few times. The V gene is TRBV5-5, the J gene TRBJ1-2; TRBD1 agrees at 7 bases. This CDR3 spans 13 amino acids. J gave up 6 bases and V 2 bases, and 4 bases lay outside the gene matches. Germline values: CDR1 SGHKS, CDR2 YYEKEE (reference sequence). The CDR3 reads CASSLGGTDGYTF. The CDR3 DNA follows: TGTGCCAGCAGCTTAGGGGGCACGGATGGCTACACCTTC.

The chain has TRBV28 and TRBJ2-1, with 10 bases lining up with TRBD2. The length of the CDR3 is 16 residues. The J segment lost 0 bases and the V segment lost 4 bases, leaving 3 bases of the junction unmatched. The germline gives CDR1 MDHEN, CDR2 SYDVKM. The CDR3 loop reads CASSSRLAGSYNEQFF. The CDR3 DNA reads as TGTGCCAGCAGTTCCCGACTAGCGGGCTCCTACAATGAGCAGTTCTTC.

In this sample, this clone turned up a few times. V usage is TRBV5-6 and J usage is TRBJ2-2; TRBD2 matches 10 bases. The CDR3 covers 15 residues. The germline V gene has CDR1 SGHDT and CDR2 YYEEEE. J gave up 5 bases and V 1 base, and 2 bases lay outside the gene matches. The CDR3 nucleotides are TGTGCCAGCAGCTTGAGGACTAGCGGTACCGGGGAGCTGTTTTTT. This sequence encodes CASSLRTSGTGELFF.

The rearrangement links TRBV7-6 to TRBJ2-2; 10 positions match TRBD2. This CDR3 is built from 17 residues. The J segment lost 4 bases and the V segment lost 1 base, leaving 6 bases of the junction unmatched. CDR1 is SGHVS and CDR2 is FNYEAQ in the germline V gene. Here the CDR3 DNA reads TGTGCCAGCAGCTTAGAGGTAGCGGGGGGCTCCACCGGGGAGCTGTTTTTT. Its translation is CASSLEVAGGSTGELFF. Supplemented by reference TRBV7-6 and TRBJ2-2, the full variable domain reads GAGVSQSPRYKVTKRGQDVALRCDPISGHVSLYWYRQALGQGPEFLTYFNYEAQQDKSGLPNDRFSAERPEGSISTLTIQRTEQRDSAMYRCASSLEVAGGSTGELFFGEGSRLTVL.

The chain has TRBV7-6 and TRBJ2-5; a possible D gene is TRBD1 (5 bases). This CDR3 region has 13 residues. Trimming removed 1 base at V and 5 bases at J, with 8 bases between. CDR1 is SGHVS and CDR2 is FNYEAQ in the germline V gene. CDR3 nucleotide sequence: TGTGCCAGCAGCTTAGATGGGGCGGAGACCCAGTACTTC. This gives the protein CASSLDGAETQYF. Full variable domain (outside the CDR3, taken from reference TRBV7-6 and TRBJ2-5): GAGVSQSPRYKVTKRGQDVALRCDPISGHVSLYWYRQALGQGPEFLTYFNYEAQQDKSGLPNDRFSAERPEGSISTLTIQRTEQRDSAMYRCASSLDGAETQYFGPGTRLLVL.

V gene TRBV7-9 combines with J gene TRBJ1-1; D is undetermined. The CDR3 contains 13 residues. V shed 1 base and J shed 11 bases, with 14 bases lying between them. Germline lookup yields CDR1 SEHNR and CDR2 FQNEAQ (reference sequence). The CDR3 coding sequence is TGTGCCAGCAGCTTAGGTTCCCCTGTTGAGGCTTTCTTT. Translating gives CASSLGSPVEAFF.

This clone was observed a single time. The V call is TRBV28, the J call TRBJ2-7; possible D gene TRBD2, 5 bases. CDR1 is MDHEN and CDR2 is SYDVKM in the germline V gene. The CDR3 has 13 residues. V was pared by 11 bases and J by 6 bases, with 20 bases between. Here the CDR3 reads CASSRDTLREQYF. The CDR3 DNA reads as TGTGCCTCCTCCCGGGATACCCTACGCGAGCAGTACTTC.

This clone rates as large. The chain combines TRBV7-9 with TRBJ1-3, with TRBD1 matching 7 bases. Trimming removed 5 bases from V and 4 bases from J; junction bases left unmatched: 8. The CDR3 contains 15 residues. Germline V gene sequence: CDR1 SEHNR, CDR2 FQNEAQ (reference sequence). DNA for the CDR3: TGTGCCAGCAGCACCGAGGACAGGCCAGGAAACACCATATATTTT. This translates into CASSTEDRPGNTIYF.

The V gene is TRBV10-3, the J gene TRBJ2-5; D is undetermined. Germline V lookup: CDR1 ENHRY, CDR2 SYGVKD. This CDR3 has 13 residues. Trimming stripped 2 bases from V and 2 bases from J, with 6 bases between. The CDR3 bases are TGTGCCATCAGTGAGATAGTACAAGAGACCCAGTACTTC. Translating it yields CAISEIVQETQYF.

This chain uses TRBV7-8 with TRBJ1-5, with TRBD1 as a possible D gene (5 bases). Trimming stripped 3 bases from V and 9 bases from J, with 18 bases between. Germline V gene sequence: CDR1 SGHVS, CDR2 FQNEAQ. This CDR3 is 15 amino acids long. CDR3 sequence: CASSFRGGVGTPQHF. The CDR3 DNA reads as TGTGCCAGCAGCTTCCGGGGGGGGGTCGGAACGCCCCAGCATTTT.

CDR3 sequence reads: CASSPTPTGSNEAFF. The CDR3 nucleotides are TGCGCCAGCAGCCCTACCCCGACAGGGTCTAATGAAGCTTTCTTT. The rearrangement links TRBV4-3 to TRBJ1-1, with TRBD1 identical over 7 bases. V gave up 4 bases and J gave up 7 bases; unmatched junction bases: 12. Germline V CDR1 and CDR2: LGHNA, YSLEER. This CDR3 is built from 15 residues.

The DNA of the CDR3 is TGTGCCAGCAGCGTAGCGGCGGAGAATGAGCAGTTCTTC. It yields the protein CASSVAAENEQFF. V gene TRBV9 combines with J gene TRBJ2-1, with unresolved D. The CDR3 has 13 amino acids. V was trimmed by 0 bases and J by 7 bases, leaving 8 bases between them. The V gene's germline CDR1 is SGDLS and CDR2 YYNGEE.

The chain carries TRBV7-3 and TRBJ2-7, with 10 bases identical to TRBD2. V gave up 7 bases and J gave up 0 bases; unmatched junction bases: 12. From germline, CDR1 is SGHTA and CDR2 FQGTGA. The CDR3 has 17 residues. CDR3 nucleotide sequence: TGTGCCAGCAACCCCAGGGTGGCTAGCGGGAGCTCCTACGAGCAGTACTTC. Amino acids: CASNPRVASGSSYEQYF.

V gene TRBV28 combines with J gene TRBJ1-1; no firm D call. With 5 bases removed from V and 3 bases from J, the gap between germline ends came to 7 bases. Germline CDR1 and CDR2: MDHEN and SYDVKM. This CDR3 is 12 amino acids long. The CDR3 nucleotides read TGTGCCAGCAGTCCCCCTTACACTGAAGCTTTCTTT. Translating gives CASSPPYTEAFF.

This clone was detected a few times. The chain couples TRBV21-1 to TRBJ1-4; no DNA check was done on the table's D call, TRBD1. TRBV21-1 is flagged as a pseudogene. CDR3 length: 15 amino acids. In DNA form, the CDR3 reads TGTGCCAGCAGCAAAGCAGGGGGCACTAATGAAAAACTGTTTTTT. This translates into CASSKAGGTNEKLFF.

The chain couples TRBV4-3 to TRBJ2-7; a weak D match, TRBD1 (6 bases). The germline CDR1 and CDR2 sequences are LGHNA and YSLEER. V was trimmed by 2 bases and J by 6 bases, leaving 8 bases between them. The CDR3 is 12 amino acids. The CDR3 sequence is CASSQFRGEQYF. The CDR3 DNA follows: TGCGCCAGCAGCCAATTCAGGGGCGAGCAGTACTTC.

This chain connects TRBV9 to TRBJ2-3; D not resolved. Germline CDR1 SGDLS, CDR2 YYNGEE. The CDR3 has 12 residues. V lost 0 bases to trimming and J lost 3 bases, with 2 bases between them. CDR3 protein: CASSVATDTQYF. CDR3 in DNA: TGTGCCAGCAGCGTAGCAACAGATACGCAGTATTTT.

The table lists this clone with many counts. This chain joins TRBV5-1 and TRBJ1-1; TRBD1 is a possible D gene (5 bases). Germline V gene lookup returns CDR1 SGHRS and CDR2 YFSETQ. Between the trimmed V and J ends, which lost 4 bases and 3 bases, there was a span of 19 bases. CDR3 size: 16 residues. As DNA, the CDR3 is TGCGCCAGCAGCCCTGGACCGAGCCTAGGGGACACTGAAGCTTTCTTT. Its translation: CASSPGPSLGDTEAFF.

V usage is TRBV6-4 and J usage is TRBJ2-3, with D tentatively TRBD2 (6 bases). Trimming left V 0 bases short and J 4 bases short, with 8 bases between. This CDR3 is built from 14 residues. Looked up from germline, CDR1 is MRHNA and CDR2 is SNTAGT. The CDR3 loop reads CASSDSPGADTQYF. The CDR3 region has the DNA TGTGCCAGCAGTGACTCTCCGGGGGCAGATACGCAGTATTTT.

This clone was detected only a few times. The chain is built from TRBV11-1 and TRBJ1-1; tentative D call: TRBD1 (5 bases). Trimming pared 0 bases from V and 7 bases from J, leaving 12 bases between. This CDR3 is 14 amino acids long. CDR1 is SGHAT, CDR2 FQDESV, per germline (reference sequence). The CDR3 spells CASSLAGHNYEAFF. CDR3 nucleotides: TGTGCCAGCAGCTTAGCGGGGCACAATTATGAAGCTTTCTTT. Based on the CDR3 plus reference TRBV11-1 and TRBJ1-1, the full variable domain is EAEVAQSPRYKITEKSQAVAFWCDPISGHATLYWYRQILGQGPELLVQFQDESVVDDSQLPKDRFSAERLKGVDSTLKIQPAELGDSAMYLCASSLAGHNYEAFFGQGTRLTVV.

The gene calls are TRBV7-9 and TRBJ1-3; 7 nucleotides agree with TRBD1. The CDR3 has 19 residues. Trimming at V came to 4 bases and at J to 0 bases, leaving 15 bases not matched to a gene. Germline V lookup: CDR1 SEHNR, CDR2 FQNEAQ (reference sequence). The CDR3 loop reads CASSSSGQVLLYSGNTIYF. CDR3 nucleotide sequence: TGTGCCAGCAGCTCATCTGGACAGGTCCTCCTTTACTCTGGAAACACCATATATTTT.

V gene TRBV6-6 combines with J gene TRBJ1-1; 7 nucleotides match TRBD1. CDR1 is MNHNY, CDR2 SVGAGI, per germline (reference sequence). The CDR3 is 14 residues long. V was clipped by 7 bases and J by 4 bases; unmatched bases: 9. The CDR3: CASNRDSGFTEAFF. Written as DNA, the CDR3 is TGTGCCAGCAACCGGGACAGCGGTTTCACTGAAGCTTTCTTT.

CDR3 DNA: TGTGCCAGTAGTATCGACAGGAGCAATCAGCCCCAGCATTTT. Translated, it gives CASSIDRSNQPQHF. The chain combines TRBV19 with TRBJ1-5; a possible D gene is TRBD1 (6 bases). V lost 3 bases and J lost 1, with 7 bases in between. This CDR3 has 14 residues. Germline V lookup: CDR1 LNHDA, CDR2 SQIVND (reference sequence).